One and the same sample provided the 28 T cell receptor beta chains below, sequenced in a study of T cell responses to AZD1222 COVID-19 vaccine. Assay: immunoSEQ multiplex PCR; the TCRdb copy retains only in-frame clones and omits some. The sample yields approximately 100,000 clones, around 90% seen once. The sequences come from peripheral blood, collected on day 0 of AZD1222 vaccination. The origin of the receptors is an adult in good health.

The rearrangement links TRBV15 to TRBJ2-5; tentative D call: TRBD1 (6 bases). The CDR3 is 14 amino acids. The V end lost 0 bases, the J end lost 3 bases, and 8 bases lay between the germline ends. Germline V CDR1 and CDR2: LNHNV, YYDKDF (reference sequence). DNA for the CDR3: TGTGCCACCAGCAGAGACCGGACAGAAGAGACCCAGTACTTC. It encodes CATSRDRTEETQYF. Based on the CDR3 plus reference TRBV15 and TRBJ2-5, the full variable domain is DAMVIQNPRYQVTQFGKPVTLSCSQTLNHNVMYWYQQKSSQAPKLLFHYYDKDFNNEADTPDNFQSRRPNTSFCFLDIRSPGLGDTAMYLCATSRDRTEETQYFGPGTRLLVL.

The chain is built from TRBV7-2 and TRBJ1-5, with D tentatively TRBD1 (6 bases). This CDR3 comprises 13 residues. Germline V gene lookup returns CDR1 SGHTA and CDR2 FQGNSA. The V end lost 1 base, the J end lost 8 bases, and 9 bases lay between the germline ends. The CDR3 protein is CASSLDREKPQHF. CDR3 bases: TGTGCCAGCAGCTTAGACAGGGAAAAGCCCCAGCATTTT.

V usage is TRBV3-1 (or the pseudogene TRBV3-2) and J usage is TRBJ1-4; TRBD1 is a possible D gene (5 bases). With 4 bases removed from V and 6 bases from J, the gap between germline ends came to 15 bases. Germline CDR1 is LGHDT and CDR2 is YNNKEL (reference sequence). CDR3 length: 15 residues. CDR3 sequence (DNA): TGTGCCAGCAGCCGGAGGGAGGGGTTGTATGAAAAACTGTTTTTT. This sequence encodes CASSRREGLYEKLFF.

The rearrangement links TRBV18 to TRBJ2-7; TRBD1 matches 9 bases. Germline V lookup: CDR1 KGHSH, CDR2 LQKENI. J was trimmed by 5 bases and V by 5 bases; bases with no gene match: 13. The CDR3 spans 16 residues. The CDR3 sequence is CASSAFSGTGPHEQYF. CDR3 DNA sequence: TGTGCCAGCTCAGCCTTCTCCGGGACAGGGCCCCACGAGCAGTACTTC.

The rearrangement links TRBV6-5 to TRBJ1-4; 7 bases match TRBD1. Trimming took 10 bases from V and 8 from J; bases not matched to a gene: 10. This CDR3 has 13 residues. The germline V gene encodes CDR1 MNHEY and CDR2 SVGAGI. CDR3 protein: CATEGTGEEKLFF. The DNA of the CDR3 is TGTGCCACCGAGGGAACAGGGGAGGAAAAACTGTTTTTT.

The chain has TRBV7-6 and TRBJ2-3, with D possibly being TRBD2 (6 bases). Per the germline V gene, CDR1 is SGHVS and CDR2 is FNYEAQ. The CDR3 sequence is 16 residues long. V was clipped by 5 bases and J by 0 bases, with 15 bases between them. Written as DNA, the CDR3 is TGTGCCAGCAGCGTCCGGGACTTCCCTAGCACAGATACGCAGTATTTT. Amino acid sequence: CASSVRDFPSTDTQYF.

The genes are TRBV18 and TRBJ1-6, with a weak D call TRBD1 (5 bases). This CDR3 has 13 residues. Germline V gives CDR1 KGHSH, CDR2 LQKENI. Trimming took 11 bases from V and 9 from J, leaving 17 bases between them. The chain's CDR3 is CAVRRDPISPLHF. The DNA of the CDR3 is TGTGCCGTCCGAAGGGACCCGATTTCACCCCTCCACTTT.

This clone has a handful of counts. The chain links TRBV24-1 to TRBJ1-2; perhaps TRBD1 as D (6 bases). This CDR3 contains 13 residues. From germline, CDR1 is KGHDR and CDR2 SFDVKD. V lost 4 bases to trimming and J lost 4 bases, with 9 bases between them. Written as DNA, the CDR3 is TGTGCCACCAGTGACAGGGACACCTATGGCTACACCTTC. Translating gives CATSDRDTYGYTF.

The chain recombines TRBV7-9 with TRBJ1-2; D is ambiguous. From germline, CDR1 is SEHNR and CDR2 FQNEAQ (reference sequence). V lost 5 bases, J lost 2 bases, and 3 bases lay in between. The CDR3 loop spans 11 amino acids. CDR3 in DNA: TGTGCCAGCAGCCACAACTATGGCTACACCTTC. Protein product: CASSHNYGYTF.

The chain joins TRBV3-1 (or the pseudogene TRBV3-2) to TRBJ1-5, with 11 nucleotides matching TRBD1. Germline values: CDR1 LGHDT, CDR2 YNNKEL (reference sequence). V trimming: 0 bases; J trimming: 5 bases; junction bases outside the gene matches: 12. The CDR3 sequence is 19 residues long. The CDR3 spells CASSQETGTGGIPDQPQHF. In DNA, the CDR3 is TGTGCCAGCAGCCAAGAGACCGGGACAGGGGGAATTCCGGATCAGCCCCAGCATTTT.

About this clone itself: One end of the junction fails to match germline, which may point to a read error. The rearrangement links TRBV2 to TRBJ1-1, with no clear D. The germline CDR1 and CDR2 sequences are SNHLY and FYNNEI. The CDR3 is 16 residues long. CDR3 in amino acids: CASSDRTGTPNAEAFF. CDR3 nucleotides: TGTGCCAGCAGTGATAGAACCGGTACACCGAACGCTGAAGCTTTCTTT.

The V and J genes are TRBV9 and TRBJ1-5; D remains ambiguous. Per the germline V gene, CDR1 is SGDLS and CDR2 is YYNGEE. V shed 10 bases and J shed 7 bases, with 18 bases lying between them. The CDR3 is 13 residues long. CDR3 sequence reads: CASGRADGQPQHF. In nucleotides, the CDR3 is TGTGCCTCGGGGAGGGCCGACGGACAGCCCCAGCATTTT.

CDR3 sequence: CASSLVWDTNPEADTQYF. The CDR3 nucleotides are TGTGCCAGCAGCTTAGTTTGGGACACCAATCCAGAGGCAGATACGCAGTATTTT. The chain couples TRBV7-2 to TRBJ2-3; D is possibly TRBD1 (6 bases). The length of the CDR3 is 18 residues. CDR1 is SGHTA, CDR2 FQGNSA, per germline. Trimming pared 1 base from V and 4 bases from J, leaving 21 bases between. Variable domain in full (rest from reference TRBV7-2 and TRBJ2-3): GAGVSQSPSNKVTEKGKDVELRCDPISGHTALYWYRQSLGQGLEFLIYFQGNSAPDKSGLPSDRFSAERTGGSVSTLTIQRTQQEDSAVYLCASSLVWDTNPEADTQYFGPGTRLTVL.

As DNA, the CDR3 is TGTGCCAGCAGCGTAGTAAGGGTCTACAATGAGCAGTTCTTC. Translation: CASSVVRVYNEQFF. The genes are TRBV9 and TRBJ2-1; D is unclear. The V and J ends lost 0 bases and 3 bases respectively, with 7 bases between them. From germline, CDR1 is SGDLS and CDR2 YYNGEE. This CDR3 is built from 14 residues.

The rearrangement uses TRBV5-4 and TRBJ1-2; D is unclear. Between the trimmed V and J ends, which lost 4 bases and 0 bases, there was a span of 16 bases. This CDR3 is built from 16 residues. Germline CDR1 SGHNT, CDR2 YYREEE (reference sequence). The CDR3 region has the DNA TGTGCCAGCAGCCCCGCGCCCGGGCGAGCTAACTATGGCTACACCTTC. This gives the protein CASSPAPGRANYGYTF. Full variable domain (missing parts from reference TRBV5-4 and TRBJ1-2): ETGVTQSPTHLIKTRGQQVTLRCSSQSGHNTVSWYQQALGQGPQFIFQYYREEENGRGNFPPRFSGLQFPNYSSELNVNALELDDSALYLCASSPAPGRANYGYTFGSGTRLTVV.

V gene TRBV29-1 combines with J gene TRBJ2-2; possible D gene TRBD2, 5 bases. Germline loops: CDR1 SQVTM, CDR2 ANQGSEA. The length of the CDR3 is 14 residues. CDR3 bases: TGCGCCTATGAGGCTAGCCTTAACACCGGGGAGCTGTTTTTT. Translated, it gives CAYEASLNTGELFF.

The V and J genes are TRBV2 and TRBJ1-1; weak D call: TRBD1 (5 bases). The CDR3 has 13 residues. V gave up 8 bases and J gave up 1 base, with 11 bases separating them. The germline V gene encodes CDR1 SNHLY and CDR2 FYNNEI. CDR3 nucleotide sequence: TGTGCCAGCCACCGGGACGGGAACACTGAAGCTTTCTTT. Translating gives CASHRDGNTEAFF.

The CDR3 DNA reads as TGTGCCAGCACCAGGGGGACCTACGAGCAGTACTTC. Its translation is CASTRGTYEQYF. V and J are TRBV2 and TRBJ2-7, with 7 bases fitting TRBD1. V shed 7 bases and J 2 bases; nucleotides not matched to a gene: 2. Germline CDR1 SNHLY, CDR2 FYNNEI. This CDR3 has 12 residues.

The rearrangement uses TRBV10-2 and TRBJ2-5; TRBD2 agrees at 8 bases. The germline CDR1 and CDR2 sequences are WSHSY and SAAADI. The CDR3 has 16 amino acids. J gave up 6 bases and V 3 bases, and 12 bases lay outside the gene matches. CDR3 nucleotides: TGCGCCAGCAGTGAACCCCCCGGGAGGGCCGGTAAGACCCAGTACTTC. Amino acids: CASSEPPGRAGKTQYF.

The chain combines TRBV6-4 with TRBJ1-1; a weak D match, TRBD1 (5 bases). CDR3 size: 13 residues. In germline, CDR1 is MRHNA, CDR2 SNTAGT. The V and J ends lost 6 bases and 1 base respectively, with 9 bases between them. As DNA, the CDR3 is TGTGCCAGCAGCACCGACAGGAACACTGAAGCTTTCTTT. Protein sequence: CASSTDRNTEAFF.

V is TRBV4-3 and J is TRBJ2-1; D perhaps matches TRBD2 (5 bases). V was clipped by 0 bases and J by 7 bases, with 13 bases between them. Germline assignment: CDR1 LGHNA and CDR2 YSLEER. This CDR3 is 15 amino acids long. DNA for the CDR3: TGCGCCAGCAGCCAAGACCGGGGTCGGTCTAATGAGCAGTTCTTC. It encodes CASSQDRGRSNEQFF.

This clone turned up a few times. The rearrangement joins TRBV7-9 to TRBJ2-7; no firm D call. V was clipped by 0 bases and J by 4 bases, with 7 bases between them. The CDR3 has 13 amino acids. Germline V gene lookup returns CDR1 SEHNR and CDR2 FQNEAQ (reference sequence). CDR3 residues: CASSLAGFYEQYF. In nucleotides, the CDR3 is TGTGCCAGCAGCTTAGCCGGTTTTTACGAGCAGTACTTC. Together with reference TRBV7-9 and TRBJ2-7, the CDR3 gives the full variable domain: DTGVSQNPRHKITKRGQNVTFRCDPISEHNRLYWYRQTLGQGPEFLTYFQNEAQLEKSRLLSDRFSAERPKGSFSTLEIQRTEQGDSAMYLCASSLAGFYEQYFGPGTRLTVT.

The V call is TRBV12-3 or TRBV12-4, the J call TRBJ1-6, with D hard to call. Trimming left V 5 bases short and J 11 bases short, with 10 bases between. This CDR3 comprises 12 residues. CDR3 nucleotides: TGTGCCAGCAGTCCCACCCGGACACCCCTCCACTTT. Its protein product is CASSPTRTPLHF.

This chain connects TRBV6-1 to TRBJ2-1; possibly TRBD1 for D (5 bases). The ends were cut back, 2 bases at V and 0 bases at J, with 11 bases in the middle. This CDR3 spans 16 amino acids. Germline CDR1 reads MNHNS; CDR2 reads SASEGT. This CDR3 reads CASSELGQSSYNEQFF. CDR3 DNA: TGTGCCAGCAGTGAACTGGGGCAGAGCTCCTACAATGAGCAGTTCTTC.

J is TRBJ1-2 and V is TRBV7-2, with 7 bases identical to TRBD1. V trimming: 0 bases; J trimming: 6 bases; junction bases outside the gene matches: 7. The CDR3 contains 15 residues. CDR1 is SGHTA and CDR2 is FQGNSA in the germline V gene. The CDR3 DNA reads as TGTGCCAGCAGCTTAGCGCTAAGGACAGGACATGGCTACACCTTC. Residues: CASSLALRTGHGYTF.

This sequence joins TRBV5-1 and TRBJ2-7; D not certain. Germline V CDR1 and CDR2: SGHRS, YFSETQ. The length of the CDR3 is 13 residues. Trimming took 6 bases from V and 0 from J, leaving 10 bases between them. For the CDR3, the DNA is TGCGCCAGCACCGTGGGCTCCTCCTACGAGCAGTACTTC. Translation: CASTVGSSYEQYF.

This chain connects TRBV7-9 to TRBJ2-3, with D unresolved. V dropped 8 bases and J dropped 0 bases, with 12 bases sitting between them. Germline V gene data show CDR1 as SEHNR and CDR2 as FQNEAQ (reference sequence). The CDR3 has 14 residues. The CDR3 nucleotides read TGTGCCAGCCGTGCCCAACGTAGCACAGATACGCAGTATTTT. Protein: CASRAQRSTDTQYF.

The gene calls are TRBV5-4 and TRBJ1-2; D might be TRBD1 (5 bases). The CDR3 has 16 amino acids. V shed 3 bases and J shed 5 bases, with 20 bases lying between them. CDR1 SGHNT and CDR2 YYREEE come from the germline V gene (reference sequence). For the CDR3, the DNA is TGTGCCAGCAGCTCTATTTATTCCGGGACTCAGTATGGCTACACCTTC. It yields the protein CASSSIYSGTQYGYTF.